These 25 T cell receptor beta chains were sequenced from one sample in a study of T cells in localized non-small cell lung cancer. Profiled with immunoSEQ multiplex PCR; TCRdb holds only in-frame clones, not every one. Here the sample spans 48,000 or so clones, roughly 80% being singletons. This specimen was peripheral blood, taken before any cancer treatment. The receptors originated from a man aged 40 to 69 with stage I squamous cell lung carcinoma.

The genes are TRBV21-1 and TRBJ2-7; TRBD1 was called by the table and not checked on the DNA. TRBV21-1 is a listed pseudogene. This CDR3 is built from 17 residues. CDR3 amino acids: CASSKGRAGTGSYEQYF. For the CDR3, the DNA is TGTGCCAGCAGCAAAGGTAGGGCGGGGACAGGGTCCTACGAGCAGTACTTC.

V and J are TRBV28 and TRBJ1-5, with 9 nucleotides matching TRBD1. Germline CDR1 MDHEN, CDR2 SYDVKM. The CDR3 sequence is 14 residues long. V trimming: 10 bases; J trimming: 6 bases; junction bases outside the gene matches: 10. The CDR3 protein is CATVPGDRVQPQHF. In DNA form, the CDR3 reads TGTGCCACCGTCCCCGGGGACAGGGTTCAGCCCCAGCATTTT.

The chain recombines TRBV4-3 with TRBJ1-1; a weak D match, TRBD1 (5 bases). From germline, CDR1 is LGHNA and CDR2 YSLEER. This CDR3 is 15 amino acids long. The V and J ends lost 3 bases and 3 bases respectively, with 14 bases between them. This chain's CDR3 is CASSQVGSGHTEAFF. DNA for the CDR3: TGCGCCAGCAGCCAGGTGGGTTCGGGGCACACTGAAGCTTTCTTT.

This chain connects TRBV19 to TRBJ2-1; 8 positions agree with TRBD1. Germline loops: CDR1 LNHDA, CDR2 SQIVND (reference sequence). The CDR3 is made up of 15 amino acids. The junction had 3 bases not matched to a gene; V was cut back by 5 bases and J by 0 bases. The CDR3 spells CASSGQGSSYNEQFF. In DNA form, the CDR3 reads TGTGCCAGTAGTGGACAGGGTAGCTCCTACAATGAGCAGTTCTTC.

The V gene is TRBV7-9, the J gene TRBJ2-5; tentatively, D is TRBD1 (7 bases). Between the trimmed V and J ends, which lost 5 bases and 2 bases, there was a span of 12 bases. CDR3 length: 14 residues. Looked up from germline, CDR1 is SEHNR and CDR2 is FQNEAQ (reference sequence). CDR3 nucleotides: TGTGCCAGCAGCCGCGGGACAGCTCAAGAGACCCAGTACTTC. Protein sequence: CASSRGTAQETQYF.

V is TRBV6-5 and J is TRBJ2-5; 7 bases are shared with TRBD1. Germline CDR1 MNHEY, CDR2 SVGAGI. This CDR3 is built from 15 residues. V was pared by 0 bases and J by 6 bases, with 7 bases of the junction left unmatched. The CDR3 spells CASSYSYRGEKTQYF. CDR3 bases: TGTGCCAGCAGTTACTCTTACAGGGGTGAGAAGACCCAGTACTTC.

The V gene is TRBV7-9, the J gene TRBJ1-1; D unresolved. The CDR3 extends over 15 amino acids. Trimming shortened V by 1 base and J by 3 bases, and 12 bases separated the two germline ends. Germline CDR1 reads SEHNR; CDR2 reads FQNEAQ (reference sequence). The CDR3 nucleotides read TGTGCCAGCAGCTTAGGAATCGGGGTGGACACTGAAGCTTTCTTT. Translation: CASSLGIGVDTEAFF.

This chain uses TRBV7-4 with TRBJ1-1; weak D call: TRBD1 (6 bases). V lost 5 bases and J 2 bases, leaving 18 bases between the germline ends. The CDR3 extends over 16 amino acids. The V gene's germline CDR1 is SGHVT and CDR2 SQSDAQ. In DNA, the CDR3 is TGTGCCAGCAGCCTCAGGAGGAGACAGGTAAACACTGAAGCTTTCTTT. Translating it yields CASSLRRRQVNTEAFF.

This chain uses TRBV9 with TRBJ2-5, with 7 bases identical to TRBD2. The trim removed 3 bases at V and 10 bases at J, leaving 12 bases unmatched. The germline V gene encodes CDR1 SGDLS and CDR2 YYNGEE. The CDR3 is made up of 14 amino acids. CDR3 in DNA: TGTGCCAGCAGCGGGGACGGGAGGAAATCGGTCCAGTACTTC. It yields the protein CASSGDGRKSVQYF.

V and J are TRBV28 and TRBJ1-2; tentatively, D is TRBD1 (5 bases). V lost 9 bases and J lost 4, with 6 bases in between. CDR3 length: 10 amino acids. CDR1 is MDHEN, CDR2 SYDVKM, per germline. The CDR3 is CASRGYGYTF. The CDR3 coding sequence is TGTGCCAGTAGGGGCTATGGCTACACCTTC.

The chain joins TRBV5-6 to TRBJ2-7, with D possibly matching TRBD2 (6 bases). The CDR3 spans 15 residues. Germline lookup yields CDR1 SGHDT and CDR2 YYEEEE. Deletions cut 0 bases from V and 4 bases from J, with 14 bases between. The DNA of the CDR3 is TGTGCCAGCAGCTTGGGTTTTTCCGGGGGATACGAGCAGTACTTC. Protein: CASSLGFSGGYEQYF.

The chain links TRBV7-9 to TRBJ2-1; D perhaps matches TRBD2 (6 bases). V shed 5 bases and J shed 8 bases, with 19 bases lying between them. The CDR3 is 15 residues long. The germline V gene encodes CDR1 SEHNR and CDR2 FQNEAQ (reference sequence). The CDR3 nucleotides read TGTGCCAGCAGCCCCGGGGCTAGCGTCCGCGATGAGCAGTTCTTC. Its translation is CASSPGASVRDEQFF.

V usage is TRBV11-2 and J usage is TRBJ1-6; 9 positions match TRBD1. Germline CDR1 reads SGHAT; CDR2 reads FQNNGV. The CDR3 totals 15 residues. The junction had 7 bases not matched to a gene; V was cut back by 6 bases and J by 7 bases. The CDR3 sequence: CASRFTGTGNSPLHF. The CDR3, as DNA: TGTGCCAGCAGATTTACCGGGACAGGGAATTCACCCCTCCACTTT.

V is TRBV11-2 and J is TRBJ2-7; 8 bases match TRBD1. Losses at the gene ends were 3 bases for V and 1 base for J; bases not matched to a gene: 5. Germline assignment: CDR1 SGHAT and CDR2 FQNNGV. The CDR3 length is 15 residues. CDR3 DNA: TGTGCCAGCAGCTTTCCAGGGGGCGCGTCCTACGAGCAGTACTTC. Translation: CASSFPGGASYEQYF.

The rearrangement uses TRBV6-5 and TRBJ2-7; 9 bases align to TRBD2. The junction had 7 bases not matched to a gene; V was cut back by 6 bases and J by 1 base. CDR3 size: 15 residues. The V gene's germline CDR1 is MNHEY and CDR2 SVGAGI. The CDR3 here is CASSPGLALSYEQYF. CDR3 coding DNA: TGTGCCAGCAGCCCGGGACTAGCCTTATCCTACGAGCAGTACTTC.

The gene calls are TRBV6-1 and TRBJ2-5; unclear D gene. The CDR3 is 11 residues long. V was pared by 8 bases and J by 6 bases, with 10 bases between. Germline CDR1 is MNHNS and CDR2 is SASEGT. Here the CDR3 reads CASELGQTQYF. The CDR3 region has the DNA TGTGCCAGCGAGCTTGGCCAGACCCAGTACTTC.

The rearrangement links TRBV6-6 to TRBJ1-2; 11 bases fit TRBD1. The CDR3 consists of 15 residues. V shed 6 bases, J shed 3 bases, and the junction held 6 bases outside the gene matches. The germline CDR1 and CDR2 sequences are MNHNY and SVGAGI (reference sequence). The CDR3 region is CASRTGTGGDYGYTF. The CDR3, as DNA: TGTGCCAGCAGAACCGGGACAGGGGGGGACTATGGCTACACCTTC.

This sequence joins TRBV7-8 and TRBJ2-3, with no clear D. This CDR3 comprises 13 residues. V gave up 3 bases and J gave up 4 bases, with 8 bases separating them. The germline V gene encodes CDR1 SGHVS and CDR2 FQNEAQ. This CDR3 reads CASSLLYSDTQYF. The CDR3 DNA sequence: TGTGCCAGCAGCTTGTTATATTCAGATACGCAGTATTTT.

This clone has only one observation. The J gene is TRBJ2-3, the V gene TRBV6-1, with D perhaps given as TRBD1 or TRBD2 (5 bases each). CDR1 is MNHNS, CDR2 SASEGT, per germline. The germline V and J ends were trimmed by 10 bases and 2 bases, with 19 bases remaining between them. The CDR3 covers 15 residues. The CDR3: CAISGQPDPTDTQYF. The CDR3 nucleotides read TGTGCCATTTCGGGGCAACCGGACCCCACAGATACGCAGTATTTT.

The gene calls are TRBV4-1 and TRBJ1-1; 7 positions match TRBD1. The CDR3 covers 15 residues. Germline-derived CDR1 and CDR2 are MGHRA and YSYEKL. The V segment lost 4 bases and the J segment 0 bases; nucleotides outside the gene matches: 5. CDR3 in DNA: TGCGCCAGCAGCCCTTCACAGGGGATGAACACTGAAGCTTTCTTT. Translating it yields CASSPSQGMNTEAFF.

V is TRBV28 and J is TRBJ1-1, with 7 positions matching TRBD1. V was clipped by 8 bases and J by 4 bases; unmatched bases: 7. This CDR3 has 13 amino acids. Looked up from germline, CDR1 is MDHEN and CDR2 is SYDVKM. The CDR3 DNA reads TGTGCCAGCGCCGTTGGACAGGCCACTGAAGCTTTCTTT. Its translation: CASAVGQATEAFF.

The chain links TRBV2 to TRBJ2-4, with D possibly TRBD2 on 6 matching bases. The CDR3 is 14 residues long. V lost 6 bases, J lost 4 bases, and 13 bases lay in between. The germline gives CDR1 SNHLY, CDR2 FYNNEI. In DNA form, the CDR3 reads TGTGCCAGCAGCCCACTAGGACTAAAAAACATTCAGTACTTC. Translation: CASSPLGLKNIQYF.

The chain joins TRBV7-9 to TRBJ1-2; D is unclear. CDR1 and CDR2 from the germline V gene are SEHNR and FQNEAQ (reference sequence). V lost 0 bases and J 7 bases, leaving 6 bases between the germline ends. The CDR3 is 12 amino acids. The CDR3 here is CASSLAISGYTF. The CDR3 DNA sequence: TGTGCCAGCAGCTTAGCGATTTCTGGCTACACCTTC.

The chain is built from TRBV4-3 and TRBJ2-1, with no clear D. Trimming cost V 0 bases and J 8 bases, with 17 bases left between them. The germline V gene has CDR1 LGHNA and CDR2 YSLEER. This CDR3 contains 16 residues. The CDR3 loop is CASSQDLGFTMYEQFF. DNA for the CDR3: TGCGCCAGCAGCCAAGATCTCGGGTTCACCATGTATGAGCAGTTCTTC.

V usage is TRBV9 and J usage is TRBJ2-7; D possibly corresponds to TRBD2 (6 bases). The V end lost 2 bases, the J end lost 6 bases, and 12 bases lay between the germline ends. Germline CDR1 and CDR2: SGDLS and YYNGEE. This CDR3 contains 13 residues. The DNA of the CDR3 is TGTGCCAGCAGCGTGGGGGACTTCCGCGAGCAGTACTTC. Amino acids: CASSVGDFREQYF.